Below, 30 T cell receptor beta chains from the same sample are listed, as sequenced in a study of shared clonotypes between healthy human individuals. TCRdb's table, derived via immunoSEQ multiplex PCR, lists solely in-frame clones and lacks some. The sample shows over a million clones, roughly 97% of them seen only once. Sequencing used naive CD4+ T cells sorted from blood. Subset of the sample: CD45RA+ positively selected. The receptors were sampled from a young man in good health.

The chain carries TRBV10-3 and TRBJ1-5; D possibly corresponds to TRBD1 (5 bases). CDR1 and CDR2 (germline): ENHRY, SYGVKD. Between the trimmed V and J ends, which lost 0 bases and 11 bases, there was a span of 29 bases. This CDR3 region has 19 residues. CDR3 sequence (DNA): TGTGCCATCAGTGAGTCGACAGCCCCGGCCACCCCCTCTTCACGGTCCCAGCATTTT. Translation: CAISESTAPATPSSRSQHF.

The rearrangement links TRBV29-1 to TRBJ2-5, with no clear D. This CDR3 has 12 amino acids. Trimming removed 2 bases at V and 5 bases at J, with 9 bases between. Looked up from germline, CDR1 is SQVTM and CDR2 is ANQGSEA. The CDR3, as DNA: TGCAGCGTTGAAATGGCTTTGGAGACCCAGTACTTC. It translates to CSVEMALETQYF.

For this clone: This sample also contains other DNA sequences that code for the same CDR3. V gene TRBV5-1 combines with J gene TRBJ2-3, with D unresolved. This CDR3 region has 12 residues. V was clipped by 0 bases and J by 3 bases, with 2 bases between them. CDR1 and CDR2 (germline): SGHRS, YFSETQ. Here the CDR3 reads CASSLVTDTQYF. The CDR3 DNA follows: TGCGCCAGCAGCTTGGTTACAGATACGCAGTATTTT.

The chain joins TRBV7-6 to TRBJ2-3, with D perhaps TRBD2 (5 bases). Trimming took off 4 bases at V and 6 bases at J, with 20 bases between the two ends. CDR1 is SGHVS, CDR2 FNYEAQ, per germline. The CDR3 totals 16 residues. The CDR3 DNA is TGTGCCAGCAGCTCCCCTCGGCGGGCTACGCCCGATACGCAGTATTTT. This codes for CASSSPRRATPDTQYF.

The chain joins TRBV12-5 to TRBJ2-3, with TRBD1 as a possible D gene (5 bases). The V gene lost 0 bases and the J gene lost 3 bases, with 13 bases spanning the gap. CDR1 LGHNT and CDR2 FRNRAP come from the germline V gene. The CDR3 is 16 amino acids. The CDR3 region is CASGLVAGPYTDTQYF. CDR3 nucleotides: TGTGCTAGTGGTTTGGTAGCAGGGCCTTATACAGATACGCAGTATTTT.

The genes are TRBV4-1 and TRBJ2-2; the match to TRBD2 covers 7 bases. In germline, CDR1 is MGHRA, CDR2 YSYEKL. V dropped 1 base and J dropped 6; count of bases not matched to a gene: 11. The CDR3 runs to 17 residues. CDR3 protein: CASSQGVAGVLPGELFF. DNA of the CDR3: TGCGCCAGCAGCCAAGGCGTGGCGGGAGTGCTCCCCGGGGAGCTGTTTTTT.

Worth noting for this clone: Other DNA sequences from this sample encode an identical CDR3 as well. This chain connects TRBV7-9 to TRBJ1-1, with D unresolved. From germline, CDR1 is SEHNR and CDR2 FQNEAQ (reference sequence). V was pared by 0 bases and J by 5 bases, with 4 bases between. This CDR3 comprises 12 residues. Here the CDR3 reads CASSLAGTEAFF. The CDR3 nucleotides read TGTGCCAGCAGCTTAGCTGGAACTGAAGCTTTCTTT. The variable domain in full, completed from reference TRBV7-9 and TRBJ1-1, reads DTGVSQNPRHKITKRGQNVTFRCDPISEHNRLYWYRQTLGQGPEFLTYFQNEAQLEKSRLLSDRFSAERPKGSFSTLEIQRTEQGDSAMYLCASSLAGTEAFFGQGTRLTVV.

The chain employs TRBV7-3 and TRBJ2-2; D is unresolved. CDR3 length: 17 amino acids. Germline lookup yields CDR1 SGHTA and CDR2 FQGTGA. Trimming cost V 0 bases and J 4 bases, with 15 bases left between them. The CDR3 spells CASSLTPGSLVTGELFF. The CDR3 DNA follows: TGTGCCAGCAGCTTAACCCCCGGGTCCCTTGTCACCGGGGAGCTGTTTTTT.

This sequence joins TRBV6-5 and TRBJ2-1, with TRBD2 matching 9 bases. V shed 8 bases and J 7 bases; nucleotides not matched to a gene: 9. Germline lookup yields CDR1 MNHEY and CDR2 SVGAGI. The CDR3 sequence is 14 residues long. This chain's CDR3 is CASSESGRYNEQFF. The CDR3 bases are TGTGCCAGCTCCGAAAGCGGGAGGTATAATGAGCAGTTCTTC.

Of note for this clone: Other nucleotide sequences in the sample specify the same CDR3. The CDR3 sequence is CASSSGRRYEQYF. The CDR3 DNA reads TGTGCCAGCAGTAGCGGGAGGCGGTACGAGCAGTACTTC. The chain recombines TRBV6-5 with TRBJ2-7; TRBD2 matches at 9 bases. Germline V lookup: CDR1 MNHEY, CDR2 SVGAGI. CDR3 length equals 13 residues. V shed 5 bases, J shed 4 bases, and the junction held 3 bases outside the gene matches.

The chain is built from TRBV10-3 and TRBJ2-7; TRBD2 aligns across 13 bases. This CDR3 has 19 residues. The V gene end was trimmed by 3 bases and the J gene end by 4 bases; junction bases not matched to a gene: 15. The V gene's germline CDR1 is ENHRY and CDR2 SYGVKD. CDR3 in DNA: TGTGCCATCAGTGATCCGGGACTAGCGGGATCGTATCAGGGTTACGAGCAGTACTTC. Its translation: CAISDPGLAGSYQGYEQYF.

The CDR3, as DNA: TGTGCCAGCAGTTCCCCAGCGGGAGCCCGGGAGACCCAGTACTTC. Protein product: CASSSPAGARETQYF. The J gene is TRBJ2-5, the V gene TRBV25-1; 8 bases fit TRBD2. The CDR3 is 15 amino acids. V gave up 5 bases and J gave up 5 bases; unmatched junction bases: 10. In germline, CDR1 is MGHDK, CDR2 SYGVNS.

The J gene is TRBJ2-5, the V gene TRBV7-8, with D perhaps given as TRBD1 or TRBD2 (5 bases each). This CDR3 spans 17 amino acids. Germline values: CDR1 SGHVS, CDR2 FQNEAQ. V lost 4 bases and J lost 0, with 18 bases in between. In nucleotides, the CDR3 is TGTGCCAGCAGCTACGTCCCGGGACGGCCGTACCAAGAGACCCAGTACTTC. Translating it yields CASSYVPGRPYQETQYF.

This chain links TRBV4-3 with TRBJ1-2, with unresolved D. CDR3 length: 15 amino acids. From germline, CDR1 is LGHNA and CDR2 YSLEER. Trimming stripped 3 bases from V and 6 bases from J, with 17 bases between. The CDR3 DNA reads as TGCGCCAGCAGCCAGGCGGGTGGAGGGCTGGATGGCTACACCTTC. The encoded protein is CASSQAGGGLDGYTF.

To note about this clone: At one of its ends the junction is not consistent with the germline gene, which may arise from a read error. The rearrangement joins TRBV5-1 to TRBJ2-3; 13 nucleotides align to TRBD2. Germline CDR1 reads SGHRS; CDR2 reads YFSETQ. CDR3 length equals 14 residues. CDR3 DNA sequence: TGCGCCGGAACAAAACCGGGACTAGCGGGACCCCGGGGTTTT. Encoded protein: CAGTKPGLAGPRGF.

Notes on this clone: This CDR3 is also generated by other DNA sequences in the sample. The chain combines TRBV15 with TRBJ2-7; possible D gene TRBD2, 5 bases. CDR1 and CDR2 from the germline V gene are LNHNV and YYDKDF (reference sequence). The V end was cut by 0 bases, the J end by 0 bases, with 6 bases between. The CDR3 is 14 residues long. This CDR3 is CATSRDRGSYEQYF. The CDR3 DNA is TGTGCCACCAGCAGAGATCGGGGCTCCTACGAGCAGTACTTC. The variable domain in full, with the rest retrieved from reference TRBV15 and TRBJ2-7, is DAMVIQNPRYQVTQFGKPVTLSCSQTLNHNVMYWYQQKSSQAPKLLFHYYDKDFNNEADTPDNFQSRRPNTSFCFLDIRSPGLGDTAMYLCATSRDRGSYEQYFGPGTRLTVT.

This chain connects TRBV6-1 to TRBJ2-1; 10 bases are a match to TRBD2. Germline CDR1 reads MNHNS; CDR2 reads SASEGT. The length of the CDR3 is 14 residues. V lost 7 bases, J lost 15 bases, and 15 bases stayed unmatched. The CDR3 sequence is CASMASGRGIIGFF. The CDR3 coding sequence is TGTGCCAGCATGGCTAGCGGGAGAGGGATTATTGGGTTCTTC.

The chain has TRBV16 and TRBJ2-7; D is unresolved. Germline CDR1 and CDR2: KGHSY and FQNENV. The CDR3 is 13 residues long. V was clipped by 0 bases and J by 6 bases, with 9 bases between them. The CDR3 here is CASSQSRTVEQYF. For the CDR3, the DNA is TGTGCCAGCAGCCAATCTCGGACCGTCGAGCAGTACTTC.

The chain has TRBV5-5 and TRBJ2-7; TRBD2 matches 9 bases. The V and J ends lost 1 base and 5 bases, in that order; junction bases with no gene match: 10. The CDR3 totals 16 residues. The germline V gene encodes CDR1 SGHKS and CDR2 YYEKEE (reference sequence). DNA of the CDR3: TGTGCCAGCAGCTTGTCTCTCGCGGGAGGGAGCGACGAGCAGTACTTC. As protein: CASSLSLAGGSDEQYF.

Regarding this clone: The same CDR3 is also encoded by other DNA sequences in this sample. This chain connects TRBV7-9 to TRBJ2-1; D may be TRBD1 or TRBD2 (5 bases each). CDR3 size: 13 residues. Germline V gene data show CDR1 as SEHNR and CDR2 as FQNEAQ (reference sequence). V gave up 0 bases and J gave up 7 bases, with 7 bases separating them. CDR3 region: CASSLAWGNEQFF. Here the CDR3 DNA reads TGTGCCAGCAGCTTAGCGTGGGGGAATGAGCAGTTCTTC.

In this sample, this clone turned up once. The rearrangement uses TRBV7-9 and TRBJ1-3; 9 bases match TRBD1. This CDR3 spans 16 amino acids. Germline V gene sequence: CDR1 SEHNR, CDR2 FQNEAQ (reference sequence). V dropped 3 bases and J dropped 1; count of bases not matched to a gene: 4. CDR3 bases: TGTGCCAGCAGCTTTAACAGGGGGCAATCTGGAAACACCATATATTTT. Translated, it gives CASSFNRGQSGNTIYF.

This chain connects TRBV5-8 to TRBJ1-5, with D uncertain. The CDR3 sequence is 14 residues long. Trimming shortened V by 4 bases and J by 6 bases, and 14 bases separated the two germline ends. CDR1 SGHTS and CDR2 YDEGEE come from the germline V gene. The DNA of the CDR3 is TGTGCCAGCAGCCCACAGCCCGGGTTTCAGCCCCAGCATTTT. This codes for CASSPQPGFQPQHF.

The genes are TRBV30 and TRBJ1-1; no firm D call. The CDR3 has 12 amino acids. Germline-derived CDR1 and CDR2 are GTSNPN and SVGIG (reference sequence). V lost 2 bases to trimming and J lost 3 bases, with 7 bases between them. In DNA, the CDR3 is TGTGCCTGGAGTCCCCCGGACACTGAAGCTTTCTTT. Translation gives CAWSPPDTEAFF.

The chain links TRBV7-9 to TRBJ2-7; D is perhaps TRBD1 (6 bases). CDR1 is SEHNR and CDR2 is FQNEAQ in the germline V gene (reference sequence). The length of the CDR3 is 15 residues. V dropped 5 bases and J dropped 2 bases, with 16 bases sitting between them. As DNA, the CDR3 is TGTGCCAGCAGCCCGCACTCAGGGGTTGCCTACGAGCAGTACTTC. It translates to CASSPHSGVAYEQYF. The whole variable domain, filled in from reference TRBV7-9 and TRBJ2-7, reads DTGVSQNPRHKITKRGQNVTFRCDPISEHNRLYWYRQTLGQGPEFLTYFQNEAQLEKSRLLSDRFSAERPKGSFSTLEIQRTEQGDSAMYLCASSPHSGVAYEQYFGPGTRLTVT.

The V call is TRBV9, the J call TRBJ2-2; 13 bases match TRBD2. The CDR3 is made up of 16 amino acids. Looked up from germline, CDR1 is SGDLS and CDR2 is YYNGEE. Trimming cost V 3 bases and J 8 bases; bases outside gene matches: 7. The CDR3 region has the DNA TGTGCCAGCAGCGCTGGACTAGCGGGAGTTCAGGGGGAGCTGTTTTTT. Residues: CASSAGLAGVQGELFF.

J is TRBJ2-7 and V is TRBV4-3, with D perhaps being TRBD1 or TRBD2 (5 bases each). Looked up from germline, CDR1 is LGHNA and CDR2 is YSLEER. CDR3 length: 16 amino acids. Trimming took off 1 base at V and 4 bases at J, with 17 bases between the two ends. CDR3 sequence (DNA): TGCGCCAGCAGCCAAGTTGAATCGGGACCGGCGTACGAGCAGTACTTC. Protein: CASSQVESGPAYEQYF.

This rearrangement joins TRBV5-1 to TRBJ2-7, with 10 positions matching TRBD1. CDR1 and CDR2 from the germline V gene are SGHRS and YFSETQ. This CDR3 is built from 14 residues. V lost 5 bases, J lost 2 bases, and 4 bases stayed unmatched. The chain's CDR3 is CASRYGQGAYEQYF. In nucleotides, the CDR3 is TGCGCCAGCAGGTATGGACAGGGGGCCTACGAGCAGTACTTC. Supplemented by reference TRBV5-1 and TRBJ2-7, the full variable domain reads KAGVTQTPRYLIKTRGQQVTLSCSPISGHRSVSWYQQTPGQGLQFLFEYFSETQRNKGNFPGRFSGRQFSNSRSEMNVSTLELGDSALYLCASRYGQGAYEQYFGPGTRLTVT.

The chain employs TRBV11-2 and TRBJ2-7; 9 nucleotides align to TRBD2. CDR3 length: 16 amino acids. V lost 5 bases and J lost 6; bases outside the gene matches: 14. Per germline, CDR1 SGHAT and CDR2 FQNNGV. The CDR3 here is CASSPRLAVAAREQYF. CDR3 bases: TGTGCCAGCAGCCCGCGACTAGCGGTCGCGGCCCGCGAGCAGTACTTC.

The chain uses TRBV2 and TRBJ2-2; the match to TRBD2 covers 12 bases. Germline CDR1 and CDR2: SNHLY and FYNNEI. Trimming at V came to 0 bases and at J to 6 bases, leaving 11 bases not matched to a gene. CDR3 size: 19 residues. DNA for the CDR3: TGTGCCAGCAGTGAAGCGGCTTCCCGACTAGCGGGAGAAGCCGGGGAGCTGTTTTTT. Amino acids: CASSEAASRLAGEAGELFF. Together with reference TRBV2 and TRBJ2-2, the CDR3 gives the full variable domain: EPEVTQTPSHQVTQMGQEVILRCVPISNHLYFYWYRQILGQKVEFLVSFYNNEISEKSEIFDDQFSVERPDGSNFTLKIRSTKLEDSAMYFCASSEAASRLAGEAGELFFGEGSRLTVL.

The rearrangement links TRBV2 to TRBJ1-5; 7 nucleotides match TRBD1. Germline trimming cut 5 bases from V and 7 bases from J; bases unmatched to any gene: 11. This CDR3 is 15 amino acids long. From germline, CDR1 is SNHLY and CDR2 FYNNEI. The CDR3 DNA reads TGTGCCAGCAGTCCCCAGGGAGGGGGCGGGCAGCCCCAGCATTTT. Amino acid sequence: CASSPQGGGGQPQHF.